This is a list of T cell receptor beta chains from one sample in a study of T cell repertoires in cytomegalovirus infection. For these receptors, no antigen is known. TCRdb ran MiXCR on the reads and lists one entry per CDR3 protein. Of around 900,000 distinct CDR3 sequences in the sample, 25% to 40% are singletons; the top ten hold about an eighth. The sequences come from cultured CD8+ T cells from PBMCs, collected from culture after CMV antigen stimulation. The receptors were gathered from a human donor in good health (CMV status not recorded). Some clones in this sample may be carry-over from other donors' samples. Both conserved end residues are part of each CDR3. A D gene is named only where the DNA matches it firmly. Rows give clone size only sometimes, using once, few, many, or a class for an expanded clone.

>.|TRBV5-4|.|TRBJ1-2
TGTGCCAGCAGCTTGGCGGGGCAAGCTAACTATGGCTACACCTTC
CASSLAGQANYGYTF
>few|TRBV11-3|TRBD2|TRBJ2-2
TGTGCCAGCAGCCACCCTTCGAGGACTAGCGGAGAGATCAACACCGGGGAGCTGTTTTTT
CASSHPSRTSGEINTGELFF
>many|TRBV19|.|TRBJ2-7
TGTGCCAGTAGTTTTTGGGGGTCTCCGATCGAGCAGTACTTC
CASSFWGSPIEQYF
>few|TRBV7-7|.|TRBJ2-5
TGTGCTAGCAGCTTGGGTCCAGGTCTAGCTCCTGTAGAGACCCAGTACTTC
CASSLGPGLAPVETQYF
>.|TRBV27|TRBD2|TRBJ2-5
TGTGCCAGCAGTTTATCGTGGCGGGGGGGGCAGACCCAGTACTTC
CASSLSWRGGQTQYF
>.|TRBV24-1|.|TRBJ2-3
TGTGCCACCAGTGATTTGGGCCACCCCGAGGCAGATACGCAGTATTTT
CATSDLGHPEADTQYF
>many|TRBV11-2|.|TRBJ2-7
TGTGCCAGCAGCTTAGGCTCTCGGACGGGCGAGCAGTACTTC
CASSLGSRTGEQYF
>.|TRBV7-9|.|TRBJ2-1
TGTGCCAGCAGCCTGTGGACGGAACACTACAATGAGCAGTTCTTC
CASSLWTEHYNEQFF
>few|TRBV15|.|TRBJ2-2
TGTGCCACCAGCAGAGATAAGGCCCCTAACACCGGGGAGCTGTTTTTT
CATSRDKAPNTGELFF
>many|TRBV7-2|.|TRBJ2-1
TGTGCCAGCAGCTCAGGGGTTCACTACAATGAGCAGTTCTTC
CASSSGVHYNEQFF
>few|TRBV5-4|TRBD1|TRBJ1-1
TGTGCCAGCAGCTCCGAAGGGACAGGTAAGACTGAAGCTTTCTTT
CASSSEGTGKTEAFF
>.|TRBV12-3/TRBV12-4|.|TRBJ2-2
TGTGCCATCAGTTTAGTGAGGTCTCGAGCCACCGGGGAGCTGTTTTTT
CAISLVRSRATGELFF
>.|TRBV5-4|.|TRBJ2-1
TGTGCCAGCAGTTGGCCGGGGAATGAGCAGTTCTTC
CASSWPGNEQFF
>few|TRBV12-3/TRBV12-4|.|TRBJ1-5
TGTGCCAGCTCCTACGGGGTCTGGGGGCAGGCTAATCAGCCCCAGCATTTT
CASSYGVWGQANQPQHF
>.|TRBV19|TRBD1|TRBJ2-1
TGTGCCAGTAGTGGACAGGGGGCGCTACACAATGAGCAGTTCTTC
CASSGQGALHNEQFF
>.|TRBV20-1|TRBD2|TRBJ2-2
TGCAGTGCTATTAGATCTAGCGGGAGCCCCAGTCGGACCGGGGAGCTGTTTTTT
CSAIRSSGSPSRTGELFF
>.|TRBV4-3|.|TRBJ2-2
TGCGCCAGCAGCCAAGTACCACAGCCGAACACCGGGGAGCTGTTTTTT
CASSQVPQPNTGELFF
>few|TRBV11-1|TRBD1|TRBJ2-1
TGTGCCAGCAGGATGCTCGGGACAGGTGTTACACTAAGTGAGCAGTTCTTC
CASRMLGTGVTLSEQFF
>many|TRBV7-2|.|TRBJ1-2
TGTGCCAGCAGCCTTGTTGGAGATGATGGCTACACCTTC
CASSLVGDDGYTF
>few|TRBV6-6|.|TRBJ1-1
TGTGCCATTTCCGGGATTGAAGCTTTCTTT
CAISGIEAFF
>.|TRBV19|TRBD1|TRBJ1-1
TGTGTCAGTAATGGACAGGGGAACACTGAAGCTTTCTTT
CVSNGQGNTEAFF
>few|TRBV7-4|.|TRBJ2-1
TGTGCCAGCAGCTTAGCCCCGAGGGTGAACAATGAGCAGTTCTTC
CASSLAPRVNNEQFF
>.|TRBV10-3|TRBD2|TRBJ2-1
TGTGCCATCAGTGATACTTTTTCGGGACTAGACCGACAAAGGACCTACAATGAGCAGTTCTTC
CAISDTFSGLDRQRTYNEQFF
>few|TRBV7-9|.|TRBJ1-1
TGTGCCAGCAAGGCGGAGATGTATACTGAAGCTTTCTTT
CASKAEMYTEAFF
>.|TRBV12-5|TRBD1|TRBJ2-5
TGTGCTAGTGGTCCCCCAGACAGGGGGCCAGGAGAGACCCAGTACTTC
CASGPPDRGPGETQYF
>few|TRBV6-2/TRBV6-3|.|TRBJ1-1
TGTGCCAGCACTCGTGAGGGGGGGCTGTTTGACACTGAAGCTTTCTTT
CASTREGGLFDTEAFF
>many|TRBV7-2|.|TRBJ1-6
TGTGCCAGCAGCTTTCCAACGACAGACTTCAATTCACCCCTCCACTTT
CASSFPTTDFNSPLHF
>few|TRBV9|TRBD2|TRBJ2-4
TGTGCCAGCAGCGGTGGATCCCGGGGGGGCGGTGACATTCAGTACTTC
CASSGGSRGGGDIQYF
>.|TRBV29-1|.|TRBJ2-3
TGCAGCGTTTCCGGGACCTCCTTAGATACGCAGTATTTT
CSVSGTSLDTQYF
>many|TRBV12-5|.|TRBJ2-1
TGTGCTAGTGGTTTGGCCCCGCTCAGAGGGGGGAGGAATGAGCAGTTCTTC
CASGLAPLRGGRNEQFF
>many|TRBV6-2/TRBV6-3|.|TRBJ2-1
TGTGCCAGCAGTCGGGACGGATACAATGAGCAGTTCTTC
CASSRDGYNEQFF
>many|TRBV7-8|TRBD1|TRBJ2-1
TGTGCCAGCAGCTCCCTAGGGGGCTCCGGGGATGAGCAGTTCTTC
CASSSLGGSGDEQFF
>.|TRBV5-4|TRBD1|TRBJ2-1
TGTGCCAGCAGTCGGGGACAGGTCGCATCTCGGGATGAGCAGTTCTTC
CASSRGQVASRDEQFF